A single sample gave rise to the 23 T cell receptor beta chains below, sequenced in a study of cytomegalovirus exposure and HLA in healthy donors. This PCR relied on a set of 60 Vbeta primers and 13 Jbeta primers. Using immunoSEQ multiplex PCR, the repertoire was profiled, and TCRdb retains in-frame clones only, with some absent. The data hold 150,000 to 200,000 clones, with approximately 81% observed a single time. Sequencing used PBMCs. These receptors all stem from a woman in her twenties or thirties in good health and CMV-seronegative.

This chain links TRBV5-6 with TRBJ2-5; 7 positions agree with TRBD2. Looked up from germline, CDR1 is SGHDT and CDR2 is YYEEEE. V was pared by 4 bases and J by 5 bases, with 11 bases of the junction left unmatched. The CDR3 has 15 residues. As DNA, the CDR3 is TGTGCCAGCAGCCCGTACTTACTAGCGTCCGAGACCCAGTACTTC. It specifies CASSPYLLASETQYF.

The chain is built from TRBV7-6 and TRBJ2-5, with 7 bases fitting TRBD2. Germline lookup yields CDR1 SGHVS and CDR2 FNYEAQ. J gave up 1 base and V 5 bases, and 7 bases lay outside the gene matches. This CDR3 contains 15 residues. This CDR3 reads CASSVPGLLQETQYF. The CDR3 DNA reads TGTGCCAGCAGCGTTCCGGGACTACTCCAAGAGACCCAGTACTTC.

The CDR3 reads CASSLGGTGGDIQYF. Written as DNA, the CDR3 is TGTGCCAGCAGCTTAGGGGGGACAGGGGGAGACATTCAGTACTTC. The chain employs TRBV7-8 and TRBJ2-4; 11 nucleotides line up with TRBD1. V dropped 1 base and J dropped 8; count of bases not matched to a gene: 4. The CDR3 runs to 15 residues. CDR1 and CDR2 (germline): SGHVS, FQNEAQ.

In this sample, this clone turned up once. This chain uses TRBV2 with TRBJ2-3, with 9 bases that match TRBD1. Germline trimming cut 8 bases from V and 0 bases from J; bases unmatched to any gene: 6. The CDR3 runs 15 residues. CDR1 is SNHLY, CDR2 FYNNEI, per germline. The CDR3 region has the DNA TGTGCCAGCGCCAGACAGGGGGTGAGCACAGATACGCAGTATTTT. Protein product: CASARQGVSTDTQYF.

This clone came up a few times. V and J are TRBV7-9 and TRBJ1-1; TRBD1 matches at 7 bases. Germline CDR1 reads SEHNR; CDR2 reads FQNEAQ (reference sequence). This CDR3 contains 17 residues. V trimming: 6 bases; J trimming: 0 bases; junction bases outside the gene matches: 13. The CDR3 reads CASSSGGGGQMNTEAFF. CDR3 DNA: TGTGCCAGCAGTTCGGGAGGGGGCGGACAGATGAACACTGAAGCTTTCTTT.

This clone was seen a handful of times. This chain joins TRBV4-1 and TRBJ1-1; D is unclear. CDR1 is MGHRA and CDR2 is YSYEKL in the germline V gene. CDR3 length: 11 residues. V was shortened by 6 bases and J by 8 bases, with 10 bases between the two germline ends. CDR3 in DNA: TGCGCCAGCAGGCTAGGTGGAGAAGCTTTCTTT. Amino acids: CASRLGGEAFF.

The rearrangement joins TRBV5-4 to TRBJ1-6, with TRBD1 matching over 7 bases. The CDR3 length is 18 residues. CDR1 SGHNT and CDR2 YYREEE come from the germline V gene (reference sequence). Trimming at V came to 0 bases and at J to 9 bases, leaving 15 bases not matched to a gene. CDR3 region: CASSLATRQGRGSSPLHF. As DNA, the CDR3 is TGTGCCAGCAGCTTGGCCACTCGACAGGGTCGAGGCTCTTCACCCCTCCACTTT.

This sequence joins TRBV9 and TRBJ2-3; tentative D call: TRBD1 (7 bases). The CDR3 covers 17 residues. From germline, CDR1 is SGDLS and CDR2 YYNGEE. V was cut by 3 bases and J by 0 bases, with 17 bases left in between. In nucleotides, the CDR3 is TGTGCCAGCAGCGCCCGACAGGGTCGGGGGAGCACAGATACGCAGTATTTT. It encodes CASSARQGRGSTDTQYF.

The CDR3 sequence is CASSQETYRGKAFF. The CDR3 DNA reads TGCGCCAGCAGCCAAGAAACCTACAGGGGAAAAGCTTTCTTT. The chain uses TRBV4-3 and TRBJ1-1; 7 bases match TRBD1. From germline, CDR1 is LGHNA and CDR2 YSLEER. This CDR3 contains 14 residues. With V trimmed by 0 bases and J by 9 bases, 7 bases remained unmatched.

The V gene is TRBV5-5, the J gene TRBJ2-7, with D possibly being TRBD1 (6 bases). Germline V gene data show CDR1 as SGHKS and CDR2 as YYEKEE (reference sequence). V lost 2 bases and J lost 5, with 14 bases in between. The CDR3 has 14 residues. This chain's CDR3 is CASSFPQGFNEQYF. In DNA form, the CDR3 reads TGTGCCAGCAGCTTTCCCCAGGGGTTCAACGAGCAGTACTTC.

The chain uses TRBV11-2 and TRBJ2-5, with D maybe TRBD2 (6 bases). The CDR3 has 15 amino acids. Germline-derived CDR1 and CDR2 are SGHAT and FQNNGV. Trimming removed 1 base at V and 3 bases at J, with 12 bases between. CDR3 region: CASSLGPQREETQYF. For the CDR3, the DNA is TGTGCCAGCAGCTTAGGTCCCCAGCGGGAAGAGACCCAGTACTTC.

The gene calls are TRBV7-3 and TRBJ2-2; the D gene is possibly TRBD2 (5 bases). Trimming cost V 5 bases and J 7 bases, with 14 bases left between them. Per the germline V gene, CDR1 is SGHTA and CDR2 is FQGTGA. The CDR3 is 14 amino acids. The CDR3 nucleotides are TGTGCCAGCAGCCCAGGACTTAACTTCGGGGAGCTGTTTTTT. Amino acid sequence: CASSPGLNFGELFF.

CDR3 sequence: CASSPYYEQYF. The CDR3 nucleotides are TGTGCCAGCAGTCCTTACTACGAGCAGTACTTC. The chain uses TRBV25-1 and TRBJ2-7; the D is unclear. The CDR3 extends over 11 amino acids. In germline, CDR1 is MGHDK, CDR2 SYGVNS. Trimming stripped 5 bases from V and 3 bases from J, with 5 bases between.

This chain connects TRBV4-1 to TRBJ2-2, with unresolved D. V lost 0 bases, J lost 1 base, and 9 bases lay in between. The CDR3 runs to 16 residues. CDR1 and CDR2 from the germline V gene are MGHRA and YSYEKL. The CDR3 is CASSQEGPGNTGELFF. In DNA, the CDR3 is TGCGCCAGCAGCCAAGAGGGTCCAGGGAACACCGGGGAGCTGTTTTTT.

CDR3 sequence reads: CASSPSGDSYEQYF. The CDR3 coding sequence is TGTGCCAGCAGCCCGAGCGGGGACTCCTACGAGCAGTACTTC. V gene TRBV28 combines with J gene TRBJ2-7; the match to TRBD2 covers 7 bases. This CDR3 contains 14 residues. CDR1 and CDR2 from the germline V gene are MDHEN and SYDVKM. The V gene end was trimmed by 6 bases and the J gene end by 0 bases; junction bases not matched to a gene: 5.

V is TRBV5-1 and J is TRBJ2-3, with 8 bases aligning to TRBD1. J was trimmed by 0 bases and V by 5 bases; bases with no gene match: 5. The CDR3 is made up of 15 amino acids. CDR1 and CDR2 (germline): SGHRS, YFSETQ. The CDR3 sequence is CASRSGTGSTDTQYF. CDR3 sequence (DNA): TGCGCCAGCAGGTCCGGGACAGGTAGCACAGATACGCAGTATTTT.

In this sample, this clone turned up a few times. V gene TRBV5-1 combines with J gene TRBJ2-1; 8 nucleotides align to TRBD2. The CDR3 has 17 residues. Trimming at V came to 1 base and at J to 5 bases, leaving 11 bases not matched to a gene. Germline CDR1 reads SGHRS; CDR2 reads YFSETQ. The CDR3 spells CASSLRGGRSRDNEQFF. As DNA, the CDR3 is TGCGCCAGCAGCTTGCGGGGCGGGAGGTCCCGCGACAATGAGCAGTTCTTC.

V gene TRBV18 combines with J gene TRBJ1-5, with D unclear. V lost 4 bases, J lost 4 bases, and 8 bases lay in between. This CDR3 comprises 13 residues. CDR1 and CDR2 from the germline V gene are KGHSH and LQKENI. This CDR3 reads CASSLVVNQPQHF. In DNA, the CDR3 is TGTGCCAGCTCACTAGTAGTTAATCAGCCCCAGCATTTT.

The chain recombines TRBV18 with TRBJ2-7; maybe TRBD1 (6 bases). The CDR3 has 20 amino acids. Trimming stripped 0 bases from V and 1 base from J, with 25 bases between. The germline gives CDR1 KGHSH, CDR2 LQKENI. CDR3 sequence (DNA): TGTGCCAGCTCACCACCGGGGGCCAGGGTAGCCAAGAGTCCTTCCTACGAGCAGTACTTC. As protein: CASSPPGARVAKSPSYEQYF.

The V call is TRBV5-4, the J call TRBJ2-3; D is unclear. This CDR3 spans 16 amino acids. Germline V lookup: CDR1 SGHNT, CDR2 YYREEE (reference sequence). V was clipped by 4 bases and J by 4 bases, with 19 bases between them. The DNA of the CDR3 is TGTGCCAGCAGCCCAAGGTCAGGCTTAAGAGCAGATACGCAGTATTTT. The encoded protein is CASSPRSGLRADTQYF. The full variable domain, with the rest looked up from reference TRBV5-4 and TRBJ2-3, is ETGVTQSPTHLIKTRGQQVTLRCSSQSGHNTVSWYQQALGQGPQFIFQYYREEENGRGNFPPRFSGLQFPNYSSELNVNALELDDSALYLCASSPRSGLRADTQYFGPGTRLTVL.

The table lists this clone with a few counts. The CDR3 DNA sequence: TGTGCCAGCAGCTTACTAGACAGGGCCTCTTGGTTGGGCTACACCTTC. Translating gives CASSLLDRASWLGYTF. J is TRBJ1-2 and V is TRBV7-9, with 7 bases that match TRBD1. This CDR3 region has 16 residues. The germline V gene encodes CDR1 SEHNR and CDR2 FQNEAQ (reference sequence). V was clipped by 2 bases and J by 8 bases; unmatched bases: 14. Full variable domain (outside the CDR3, taken from reference TRBV7-9 and TRBJ1-2): DTGVSQNPRHKITKRGQNVTFRCDPISEHNRLYWYRQTLGQGPEFLTYFQNEAQLEKSRLLSDRFSAERPKGSFSTLEIQRTEQGDSAMYLCASSLLDRASWLGYTFGSGTRLTVV.

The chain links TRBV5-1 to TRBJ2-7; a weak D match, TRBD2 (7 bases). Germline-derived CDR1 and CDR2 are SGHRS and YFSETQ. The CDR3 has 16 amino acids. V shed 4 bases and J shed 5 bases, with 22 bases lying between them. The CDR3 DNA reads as TGCGCCAGCAGCCCTCTAATCCGGGGGGCGGGTGACGAGCAGTACTTC. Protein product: CASSPLIRGAGDEQYF.

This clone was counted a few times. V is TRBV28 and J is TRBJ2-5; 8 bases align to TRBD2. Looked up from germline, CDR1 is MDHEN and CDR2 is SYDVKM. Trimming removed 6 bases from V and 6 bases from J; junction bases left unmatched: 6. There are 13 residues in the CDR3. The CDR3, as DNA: TGTGCCAGCAGGCTAACGGGGGGGAAGACCCAGTACTTC. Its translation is CASRLTGGKTQYF.